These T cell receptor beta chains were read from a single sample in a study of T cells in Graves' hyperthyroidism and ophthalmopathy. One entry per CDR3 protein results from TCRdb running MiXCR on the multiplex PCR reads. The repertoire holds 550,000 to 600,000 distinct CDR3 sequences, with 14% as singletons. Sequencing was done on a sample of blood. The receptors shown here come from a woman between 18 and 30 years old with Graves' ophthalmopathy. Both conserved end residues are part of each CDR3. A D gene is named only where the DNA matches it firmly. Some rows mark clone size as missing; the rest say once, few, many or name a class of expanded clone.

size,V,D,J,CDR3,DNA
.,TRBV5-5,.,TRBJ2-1,CASSLLRALNEQFF,TGTGCCAGCAGCTTACTGCGGGCGTTAAATGAGCAGTTCTTC
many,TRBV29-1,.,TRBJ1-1,CSAGGPSRNTEAFF,TGCAGCGCTGGAGGACCATCCCGGAACACTGAAGCTTTCTTT
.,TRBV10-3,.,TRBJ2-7,CAISERAEQYF,TGTGCCATCAGTGAGAGGGCAGAGCAGTACTTC
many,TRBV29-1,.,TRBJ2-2,CSVRPPGAANTGELFF,TGCAGCGTCCGACCCCCAGGGGCGGCGAACACCGGGGAGCTGTTTTTT
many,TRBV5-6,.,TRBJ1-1,CASSLLQGSTEAFF,TGTGCCAGCAGCTTACTGCAAGGGAGCACTGAAGCTTTCTTT
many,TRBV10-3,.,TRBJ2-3,CAISLQDSDTQYF,TGTGCCATCAGCCTACAGGATTCAGATACGCAGTATTTT
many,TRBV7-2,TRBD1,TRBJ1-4,CASSLQGVSNEKLFF,TGTGCCAGCAGCTTACAGGGGGTGTCTAATGAAAAACTGTTTTTT
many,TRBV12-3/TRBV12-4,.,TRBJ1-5,CASSLGEKNQPQHF,TGTGCCAGCAGTTTAGGAGAAAAAAATCAGCCCCAGCATTTT
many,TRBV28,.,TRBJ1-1,CASSSIGQPALTEAFF,TGTGCCAGCAGTTCGATCGGGCAGCCGGCCTTGACGGAAGCTTTCTTT
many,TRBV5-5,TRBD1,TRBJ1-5,CASSLTGQDSNQPQHF,TGTGCCAGCAGCTTGACTGGACAGGATAGCAATCAGCCCCAGCATTTT
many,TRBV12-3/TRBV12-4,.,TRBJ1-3,CASAGGRHNTIYF,TGTGCCAGCGCCGGGGGCCGGCATAACACCATATATTTT
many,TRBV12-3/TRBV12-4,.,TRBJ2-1,CASREDGVSYNEQFF,TGTGCCAGCAGGGAGGATGGTGTATCTTACAATGAGCAGTTCTTC
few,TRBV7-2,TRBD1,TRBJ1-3,CASSFPQGPFVGNTIYF,TGTGCCAGCAGCTTCCCACAGGGGCCATTTGTGGGAAACACCATATATTTT
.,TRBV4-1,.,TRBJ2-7,CASSQARGRTLTYEQYF,TGCGCCAGCAGCCAGGCCCGGGGCAGAACCCTGACCTACGAGCAGTACTTC
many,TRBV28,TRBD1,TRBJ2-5,CASSWTGEGEGTQETQYF,TGTGCCAGCAGTTGGACAGGGGAAGGGGAAGGGACACAAGAGACCCAGTACTTC
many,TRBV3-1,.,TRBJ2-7,CASSQGPHSYEQYF,TGTGCCAGCAGCCAAGGACCACACTCCTACGAGCAGTACTTC
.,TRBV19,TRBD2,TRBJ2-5,CASRSEGGPSGETQYF,TGTGCCAGTAGATCCGAGGGAGGGCCCTCGGGAGAGACCCAGTACTTC
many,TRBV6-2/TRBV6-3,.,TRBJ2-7,CASSYVQPEAYEQYF,TGTGCCAGCAGTTACGTTCAACCGGAGGCCTACGAGCAGTACTTC
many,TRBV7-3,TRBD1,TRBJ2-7,CASSHGTGAGQYF,TGTGCCAGCAGCCACGGGACAGGGGCTGGGCAGTACTTC
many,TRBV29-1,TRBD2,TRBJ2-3,CSSLGGDGTDTQYF,TGCAGCTCGTTGGGGGGGGATGGCACAGATACGCAGTATTTT
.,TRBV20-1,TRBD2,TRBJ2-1,CSARAGLADYNEQFF,TGCAGTGCTAGAGCGGGCCTAGCGGATTACAATGAGCAGTTCTTC
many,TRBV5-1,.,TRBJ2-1,CASSLSERNEQFF,TGCGCCAGCAGCCTGTCTGAGCGTAATGAGCAGTTCTTC
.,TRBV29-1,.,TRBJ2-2,CSFPPHNTGELFF,TGCAGCTTCCCCCCCCACAACACCGGGGAGCTGTTTTTT
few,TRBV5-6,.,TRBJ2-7,CASSLMFPYEQYF,TGTGCCAGCAGCTTGATGTTTCCCTACGAGCAGTACTTC
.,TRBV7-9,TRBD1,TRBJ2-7,CASSRSGGRIHEQYF,TGTGCCAGCAGCCGTTCAGGGGGCCGAATCCACGAGCAGTACTTC
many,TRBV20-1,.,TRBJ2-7,CSARSGTLPHYEQYF,TGCAGTGCTAGATCCGGGACCCTACCTCACTACGAGCAGTACTTC
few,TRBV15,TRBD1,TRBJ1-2,CATSRTDRVYGYTF,TGTGCCACCAGCAGAACGGACAGGGTGTATGGCTACACCTTC
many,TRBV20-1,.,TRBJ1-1,CSATSGNRAMNTEAFF,TGCAGTGCTACGTCAGGGAACAGGGCGATGAACACTGAAGCTTTCTTT
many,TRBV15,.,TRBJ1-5,CATSRDRAETQPQHF,TGTGCCACCAGCAGAGATCGGGCAGAAACTCAGCCCCAGCATTTT
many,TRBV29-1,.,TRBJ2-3,CSVVSRVPDTQYF,TGCAGCGTTGTTTCTAGGGTGCCAGATACGCAGTATTTT
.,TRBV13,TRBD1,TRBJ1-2,CASSDDRVGYGYTF,TGTGCCAGCAGCGATGACAGGGTGGGCTATGGCTACACCTTC
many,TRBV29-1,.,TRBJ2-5,CSVLASYLSETQYF,TGCAGCGTTCTGGCTAGCTACCTTTCGGAGACCCAGTACTTC
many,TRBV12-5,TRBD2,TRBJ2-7,CASGRAGEMYEQYF,TGTGCTAGTGGCAGGGCGGGAGAGATGTACGAGCAGTACTTC
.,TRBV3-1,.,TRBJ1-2,CASSPYSPGTHGYTF,TGTGCCAGCAGCCCCTACTCACCCGGGACTCATGGCTACACCTTC
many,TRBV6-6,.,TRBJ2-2,CASSYQRAPVPGELFF,TGTGCCAGCAGTTACCAGCGGGCCCCCGTCCCCGGGGAGCTGTTTTTT
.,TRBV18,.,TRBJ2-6,CASSPYSQGGANVLTF,TGTGCCAGCTCACCATACTCCCAGGGAGGGGCCAACGTCCTGACTTTC
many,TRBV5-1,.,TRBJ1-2,CASSLEVGYGYTF,TGCGCCAGCAGCTTGGAGGTGGGCTATGGCTACACCTTC
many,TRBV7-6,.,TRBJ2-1,CASSLGTSGAGGNEQFF,TGTGCCAGCAGCTTGGGGACTTCGGGGGCTGGGGGCAATGAGCAGTTCTTC
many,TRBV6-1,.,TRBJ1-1,CASSDPQGGHTEAFF,TGTGCCAGCAGTGATCCTCAGGGTGGACACACTGAAGCTTTCTTT
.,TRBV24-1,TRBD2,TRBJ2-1,CATSGGSGYNEQFF,TGTGCCACCAGTGGCGGGAGCGGATACAATGAGCAGTTCTTC
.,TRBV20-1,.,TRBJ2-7,CSASEPGLDYEQYF,TGCAGTGCTTCCGAACCGGGACTCGACTACGAGCAGTACTTC
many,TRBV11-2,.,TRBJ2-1,CASSLVPYNEQFF,TGTGCCAGCAGCTTAGTCCCCTACAATGAGCAGTTCTTC
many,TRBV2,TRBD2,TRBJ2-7,CASTLNRLAGDEQYF,TGTGCCAGCACCCTAAACAGGCTAGCGGGAGACGAGCAGTACTTC
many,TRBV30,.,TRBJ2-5,CAWTPDAQETQYF,TGTGCCTGGACCCCCGATGCCCAAGAGACCCAGTACTTC
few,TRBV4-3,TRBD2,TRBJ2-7,CASSRSALARSYEQYF,TGCGCCAGCAGCCGCTCCGCACTAGCGAGGTCCTACGAGCAGTACTTC
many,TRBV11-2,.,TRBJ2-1,CASSLTRTGTNNEQFF,TGTGCCAGCAGCTTAACACGGACAGGGACTAACAATGAGCAGTTCTTC
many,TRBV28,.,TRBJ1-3,CASRRTASGNTIYF,TGTGCCAGCAGAAGGACGGCCTCTGGAAACACCATATATTTT
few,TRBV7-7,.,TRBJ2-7,CASSLAGLTGEQYF,TGTGCTAGCAGCCTCGCTGGGCTAACCGGCGAGCAGTACTTC
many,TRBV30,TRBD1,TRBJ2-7,CAWTPTGDEQYF,TGTGCCTGGACGCCCACAGGGGACGAGCAGTACTTC
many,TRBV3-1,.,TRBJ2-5,CASSPPGARGETQYF,TGTGCCAGCAGCCCGCCCGGAGCTAGGGGTGAGACCCAGTACTTC
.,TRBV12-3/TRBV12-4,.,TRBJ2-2,CASSLFQGLPSTGELFF,TGTGCCAGCAGTTTATTTCAGGGTCTTCCCTCCACCGGGGAGCTGTTTTTT
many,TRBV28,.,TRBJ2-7,CASSLGIRYEQYF,TGTGCCAGCAGTTTAGGAATCCGCTACGAGCAGTACTTC
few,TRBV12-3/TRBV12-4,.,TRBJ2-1,CASTIKSLGASSYNEQFF,TGTGCCAGCACCATTAAGAGCCTGGGGGCCAGCTCCTACAATGAGCAGTTCTTC
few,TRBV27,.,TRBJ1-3,CASSSPIGNTIYF,TGTGCCAGCAGTTCCCCCATTGGAAACACCATATATTTT